The 30 T cell receptor beta chains presented below share a single source sample, sequenced in a study of blood T cell repertoires in COVID-19. Repertoires were generated with immunoSEQ multiplex PCR, while TCRdb's copy carries only in-frame clones and drops some. The sample lists under 300,000 clones, roughly four fifths occurring once. Sequenced sample: peripheral blood. Receptors originate from a woman younger than 35 with acute or convalescent COVID-19.

To note about this clone: Mismatch with germline at one junction end may stem from a read error. The rearrangement links TRBV28 to TRBJ1-4; TRBD1 matches 7 bases. Germline V gene lookup returns CDR1 MDHEN and CDR2 SYDVKM. CDR3 length equals 11 residues. The chain's CDR3 is CASSHTGAGVF. CDR3 nucleotide sequence: TGTGCCAGCAGTCATACAGGGGCTGGGGTTTTT.

The genes are TRBV29-1 and TRBJ2-1, with TRBD1 identical over 8 bases. The CDR3 spans 15 residues. V shed 6 bases and J 4 bases; nucleotides not matched to a gene: 11. Germline V gene data show CDR1 as SQVTM and CDR2 as ANQGSEA. This CDR3 is CSVVDRDRLYNEQFF. The CDR3 nucleotides read TGCAGCGTCGTGGACCGGGACAGGCTATACAATGAGCAGTTCTTC.

The chain recombines TRBV18 with TRBJ1-2; D gene uncertain. Germline V lookup: CDR1 KGHSH, CDR2 LQKENI. The V gene lost 4 bases and the J gene lost 0 bases, with 6 bases spanning the gap. The CDR3 is 13 residues long. The CDR3 protein is CASSQSSNYGYTF. The CDR3 region has the DNA TGTGCCAGCTCACAATCATCTAACTATGGCTACACCTTC. Full variable domain (outside the CDR3, taken from reference TRBV18 and TRBJ1-2): NAGVMQNPRHLVRRRGQEARLRCSPMKGHSHVYWYRQLPEEGLKFMVYLQKENIIDESGMPKERFSAEFPKEGPSILRIQQVVRGDSAAYFCASSQSSNYGYTFGSGTRLTVV.

The chain employs TRBV7-6 and TRBJ2-2, with TRBD2 matching over 8 bases. The CDR3 is made up of 16 amino acids. From germline, CDR1 is SGHVS and CDR2 FNYEAQ. The trim removed 5 bases at V and 3 bases at J, leaving 8 bases unmatched. This CDR3 is CASSPPGLGDTGELFF. The CDR3 DNA follows: TGTGCCAGCAGCCCCCCGGGACTAGGGGACACCGGGGAGCTGTTTTTT.

This chain connects TRBV14 to TRBJ1-2; 10 nucleotides align to TRBD1. The germline V gene has CDR1 SGHDN and CDR2 FVKESK. This CDR3 is built from 17 residues. V shed 1 base, J shed 2 bases, and the junction held 7 bases outside the gene matches. The DNA of the CDR3 is TGTGCCAGCAGCCAAGTTCGTGGGGGACAGGGGAACTATGGCTACACCTTC. This sequence encodes CASSQVRGGQGNYGYTF.

The genes are TRBV5-4 and TRBJ2-3, with 10 positions matching TRBD2. From germline, CDR1 is SGHNT and CDR2 YYREEE (reference sequence). The CDR3 has 15 residues. The V gene end was trimmed by 4 bases and the J gene end by 5 bases; junction bases not matched to a gene: 7. The CDR3 loop reads CASSPSSGRGDTQYF. In DNA form, the CDR3 reads TGTGCCAGCAGCCCCTCTAGCGGGAGAGGAGATACGCAGTATTTT.

The V gene is TRBV4-3, the J gene TRBJ1-4, with 9 bases identical to TRBD1. With 4 bases clipped from V and 4 bases from J, the junction kept 7 bases outside the gene matches. The CDR3 is 16 residues long. Germline CDR1 reads LGHNA; CDR2 reads YSLEER. CDR3 nucleotides: TGCGCCAGCAGCCCGTCACAGGGGGCGAGTAATGAAAAACTGTTTTTT. Its translation: CASSPSQGASNEKLFF.

The V and J genes are TRBV9 and TRBJ1-3, with a weak D call TRBD1 (6 bases). V was shortened by 1 base and J by 0 bases, with 8 bases between the two germline ends. The CDR3 is 15 residues long. Germline V gene sequence: CDR1 SGDLS, CDR2 YYNGEE. The CDR3 loop reads CASSVSDSSGNTIYF. DNA of the CDR3: TGTGCCAGCAGCGTATCGGACAGCTCTGGAAACACCATATATTTT.

The chain combines TRBV2 with TRBJ1-2; D might be TRBD1 (5 bases). Between the trimmed V and J ends, which lost 8 bases and 5 bases, there was a span of 12 bases. The germline V gene has CDR1 SNHLY and CDR2 FYNNEI. The CDR3 spans 12 residues. In nucleotides, the CDR3 is TGTGCCAGCGAGAAGGGGTGGTATGGCTACACCTTC. Its protein is CASEKGWYGYTF.

In its sample, this clone was seen once. The V gene is TRBV18, the J gene TRBJ1-4, with 8 bases fitting TRBD1. V lost 2 bases, J lost 5 bases, and 7 bases stayed unmatched. Per the germline V gene, CDR1 is KGHSH and CDR2 is LQKENI. CDR3 length equals 16 residues. For the CDR3, the DNA is TGTGCCAGCTCACCAGATAGGACAGGGATGAATGAAAAACTGTTTTTT. Its translation: CASSPDRTGMNEKLFF. The variable domain in full, completed from reference TRBV18 and TRBJ1-4, reads NAGVMQNPRHLVRRRGQEARLRCSPMKGHSHVYWYRQLPEEGLKFMVYLQKENIIDESGMPKERFSAEFPKEGPSILRIQQVVRGDSAAYFCASSPDRTGMNEKLFFGSGTQLSVL.

The gene calls are TRBV7-2 and TRBJ2-7; tentative D call: TRBD2 (6 bases). The germline V and J ends were trimmed by 4 bases and 2 bases, with 12 bases remaining between them. The germline V gene encodes CDR1 SGHTA and CDR2 FQGNSA. This CDR3 region has 14 residues. The CDR3 spells CASSSVADTYEQYF. Written as DNA, the CDR3 is TGTGCCAGCAGCTCTGTAGCGGATACCTACGAGCAGTACTTC. Combining the CDR3 with reference TRBV7-2 and TRBJ2-7 gives the whole variable domain GAGVSQSPSNKVTEKGKDVELRCDPISGHTALYWYRQSLGQGLEFLIYFQGNSAPDKSGLPSDRFSAERTGGSVSTLTIQRTQQEDSAVYLCASSSVADTYEQYFGPGTRLTVT.

The chain has TRBV15 and TRBJ1-1, with 10 bases fitting TRBD1. V lost 0 bases, J lost 1 base, and 2 bases stayed unmatched. The CDR3 runs to 16 residues. In germline, CDR1 is LNHNV, CDR2 YYDKDF (reference sequence). The CDR3: CATSRDRTGGNTEAFF. CDR3 nucleotide sequence: TGTGCCACCAGCAGAGACCGGACAGGGGGGAACACTGAAGCTTTCTTT.

The rearrangement joins TRBV27 to TRBJ1-4; unclear D gene. There are 12 residues in the CDR3. V was cut by 2 bases and J by 7 bases, with 5 bases left in between. Germline V gene lookup returns CDR1 MNHEY and CDR2 SMNVEV (reference sequence). In DNA, the CDR3 is TGTGCCAGCAGTTTACTCGGTGAAAAACTGTTTTTT. It specifies CASSLLGEKLFF.

This clone came up once. V gene TRBV6-2 or TRBV6-3 combines with J gene TRBJ1-1; a weak D match, TRBD1 (5 bases). The CDR3 runs to 13 residues. With 3 bases removed from V and 6 bases from J, the gap between germline ends came to 11 bases. Germline V gene data show CDR1 as MNHEY and CDR2 as SVGEGT. CDR3 in amino acids: CASSYGGFAEAFF. The CDR3 DNA reads as TGTGCCAGCAGTTATGGGGGGTTCGCTGAAGCTTTCTTT.

This sequence joins TRBV6-2 or TRBV6-3 and TRBJ2-2, with D perhaps TRBD1 (6 bases). Trimming shortened V by 5 bases and J by 5 bases, and 18 bases separated the two germline ends. The germline gives CDR1 MNHEY, CDR2 SVGEGT. The CDR3 spans 16 residues. For the CDR3, the DNA is TGTGCCAGCAGTCACCTGGACAGCGGTTTAACCGGGGAGCTGTTTTTT. This gives the protein CASSHLDSGLTGELFF.

This clone was recorded only once. The genes are TRBV18 and TRBJ2-2; 7 bases agree with TRBD2. Losses at the gene ends were 2 bases for V and 1 base for J; bases not matched to a gene: 7. The CDR3 consists of 17 residues. Germline values: CDR1 KGHSH, CDR2 LQKENI. CDR3 residues: CASSPWPAGMNTGELFF. CDR3 DNA: TGTGCCAGCTCACCATGGCCAGCGGGGATGAACACCGGGGAGCTGTTTTTT.

This clone was counted a single time. This sequence joins TRBV5-8 and TRBJ1-1, with TRBD1 matching over 8 bases. The trim removed 5 bases at V and 6 bases at J, leaving 3 bases unmatched. Germline CDR1 SGHTS, CDR2 YDEGEE. CDR3 length: 12 amino acids. CDR3 loop: CASSQDRAEAFF. The CDR3 nucleotides read TGTGCCAGCAGTCAGGACAGGGCTGAAGCTTTCTTT.

This chain joins TRBV3-1 (or the pseudogene TRBV3-2) and TRBJ1-4; a weak D match, TRBD1 (6 bases). CDR3 size: 15 residues. Trimming left V 4 bases short and J 7 bases short, with 16 bases between. Per germline, CDR1 LGHDT and CDR2 YNNKEL (reference sequence). This chain's CDR3 is CASSLTGQGSEKLFF. The CDR3 region has the DNA TGTGCCAGCAGCCTAACCGGGCAGGGGAGTGAAAAACTGTTTTTT.

The chain carries TRBV6-6 and TRBJ1-2; 7 bases are shared with TRBD1. CDR1 and CDR2 (germline): MNHNY, SVGAGI (reference sequence). V shed 6 bases, J shed 7 bases, and the junction held 5 bases outside the gene matches. The CDR3 has 12 amino acids. The CDR3 nucleotides are TGTGCCAGCAGCCACGGACAGGCTGGCTACACCTTC. This translates into CASSHGQAGYTF.

This clone was counted between two and nine times. The V gene is TRBV7-2, the J gene TRBJ1-6, with 10 bases aligning to TRBD1. The V segment lost 3 bases and the J segment 8 bases; nucleotides outside the gene matches: 4. CDR3 length: 15 residues. The germline gives CDR1 SGHTA, CDR2 FQGNSA. This chain's CDR3 is CASSLTGGFDSPLHF. Written as DNA, the CDR3 is TGTGCCAGCAGCTTGACAGGGGGCTTCGATTCACCCCTCCACTTT.

The chain is built from TRBV5-1 and TRBJ1-5; D unclear. CDR3 length: 14 amino acids. CDR1 is SGHRS, CDR2 YFSETQ, per germline. Trimming took 0 bases from V and 0 from J, leaving 4 bases between them. CDR3 protein: CASSLDTSNQPQHF. CDR3 bases: TGCGCCAGCAGCTTGGACACTAGCAATCAGCCCCAGCATTTT.

This clone occurred a few times. This chain links TRBV5-1 with TRBJ2-5; 7 bases are a match to TRBD2. The CDR3 has 15 amino acids. With V trimmed by 4 bases and J by 5 bases, 11 bases remained unmatched. CDR1 and CDR2 (germline): SGHRS, YFSETQ. CDR3 protein: CASSLRATSQETQYF. The CDR3 coding sequence is TGCGCCAGCAGCCTCAGAGCGACTAGCCAGGAGACCCAGTACTTC.

The chain employs TRBV29-1 and TRBJ2-7; 8 positions match TRBD1. CDR1 and CDR2 from the germline V gene are SQVTM and ANQGSEA. The CDR3 spans 13 residues. J was trimmed by 7 bases and V by 7 bases; bases with no gene match: 12. This CDR3 is CSGGSGTGNEQYF. The CDR3 coding sequence is TGCAGCGGAGGATCCGGGACAGGTAATGAGCAGTACTTC.

The chain uses TRBV7-2 and TRBJ2-1; 11 bases match TRBD2. The CDR3 loop spans 15 amino acids. Unmatched junction bases numbered 8, after V lost 4 bases and J lost 9 bases. The germline V gene has CDR1 SGHTA and CDR2 FQGNSA. CDR3 sequence (DNA): TGTGCCAGCAGCTCCCTGGGTAGCGGGAGGGTTGAGCAGTTCTTC. It is translated as CASSSLGSGRVEQFF.

This chain connects TRBV18 to TRBJ2-7; 8 bases fit TRBD1. Germline V gene sequence: CDR1 KGHSH, CDR2 LQKENI. V was clipped by 6 bases and J by 2 bases; unmatched bases: 6. This CDR3 is built from 14 residues. In nucleotides, the CDR3 is TGTGCCAGCTCGCTGGGACAGGAAGCCTACGAGCAGTACTTC. Encoded protein: CASSLGQEAYEQYF.

This chain joins TRBV19 and TRBJ2-6; TRBD2 is a possible D gene (5 bases). V was clipped by 5 bases and J by 0 bases, with 14 bases between them. The CDR3 extends over 17 amino acids. Germline values: CDR1 LNHDA, CDR2 SQIVND (reference sequence). The CDR3 loop reads CASSGRKPHSGANVLTF. DNA for the CDR3: TGTGCCAGTAGTGGGAGAAAGCCTCACTCTGGGGCCAACGTCCTGACTTTC. The full variable domain, in which reference TRBV19 and TRBJ2-6 provide the parts outside the CDR3, is DGGITQSPKYLFRKEGQNVTLSCEQNLNHDAMYWYRQDPGQGLRLIYYSQIVNDFQKGDIAEGYSVSREKKESFPLTVTSAQKNPTAFYLCASSGRKPHSGANVLTFGAGSRLTVL.

This chain uses TRBV5-4 with TRBJ2-2; 8 nucleotides agree with TRBD2. V was clipped by 2 bases and J by 1 base; unmatched bases: 1. The CDR3 sequence is 15 residues long. CDR1 is SGHNT, CDR2 YYREEE, per germline (reference sequence). CDR3 amino acids: CASSFAGGNTGELFF. The CDR3 nucleotides read TGTGCCAGCAGCTTTGCGGGAGGGAACACCGGGGAGCTGTTTTTT. The whole variable domain, filled in from reference TRBV5-4 and TRBJ2-2, reads ETGVTQSPTHLIKTRGQQVTLRCSSQSGHNTVSWYQQALGQGPQFIFQYYREEENGRGNFPPRFSGLQFPNYSSELNVNALELDDSALYLCASSFAGGNTGELFFGEGSRLTVL.

V is TRBV19 and J is TRBJ2-7, with D possibly being TRBD2 (5 bases). The CDR3 is 12 amino acids. V shed 5 bases and J shed 6 bases, with 11 bases lying between them. Germline V lookup: CDR1 LNHDA, CDR2 SQIVND (reference sequence). The CDR3 DNA follows: TGTGCCAGTAGTGCGGGCGCCGGCGAGCAGTACTTC. This encodes CASSAGAGEQYF.

The chain uses TRBV9 and TRBJ2-1, with 9 bases that match TRBD2. V lost 0 bases to trimming and J lost 4 bases; unmatched junction nucleotides: 2. The CDR3 is 15 residues long. The germline V gene has CDR1 SGDLS and CDR2 YYNGEE. The DNA for the CDR3 is TGTGCCAGCAGCGTAGGGACTAGCGATTACAATGAGCAGTTCTTC. Residues: CASSVGTSDYNEQFF.

V usage is TRBV28 and J usage is TRBJ2-2, with D possibly TRBD2 on 7 matching bases. CDR1 MDHEN and CDR2 SYDVKM come from the germline V gene. The CDR3 is made up of 17 amino acids. V lost 5 bases to trimming and J lost 4 bases, with 20 bases between them. The chain's CDR3 is CASSEGMGGGTTGELFF. The CDR3 bases are TGTGCCAGCAGTGAGGGGATGGGAGGGGGAACCACCGGGGAGCTGTTTTTT.